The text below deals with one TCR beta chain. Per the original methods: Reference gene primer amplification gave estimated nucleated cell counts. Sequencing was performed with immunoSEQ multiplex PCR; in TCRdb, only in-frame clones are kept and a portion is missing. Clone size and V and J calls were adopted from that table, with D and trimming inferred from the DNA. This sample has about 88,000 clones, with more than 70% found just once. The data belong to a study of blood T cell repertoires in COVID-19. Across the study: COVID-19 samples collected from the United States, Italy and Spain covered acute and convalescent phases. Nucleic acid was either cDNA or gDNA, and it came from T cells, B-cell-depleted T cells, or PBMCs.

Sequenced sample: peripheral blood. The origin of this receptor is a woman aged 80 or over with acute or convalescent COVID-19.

The CDR3 nucleotides are TGTGCCAGCAGTGAAGACAGGCCCTTAGGGGAGCCCCAGCATTTT. Translation gives CASSEDRPLGEPQHF. The chain couples TRBV2 to TRBJ1-5; D possibly corresponds to TRBD1 (5 bases). The length of the CDR3 is 15 residues. Trimming removed 1 base at V and 8 bases at J, with 15 bases between. The V gene's germline CDR1 is SNHLY and CDR2 FYNNEI.